This TCR beta chain was retrieved from a study of Ad26.COV2.S vaccination and SARS-CoV-2 variants. Findings and caveats of the study: Spike-specific TCR breadth ran higher among vaccine recipients than placebo recipients.

Treatment in this sample: 19 received Ad26.COV2.S at low or high dose, single or two shots; 5 received placebo; per-sample allocation not given. Specimen acquisition occurred on day 63 following the initial vaccine or placebo injection. V was clipped by 6 bases and J by 4 bases; unmatched bases: 4. This CDR3 has 13 amino acids. The germline V gene has CDR1 MNHEY and CDR2 SMNVEV (reference sequence). On this clone itself: Its antigen is unidentified.

Measured with immunoSEQ multiplex PCR; TCRdb has only the in-frame clones, and not every one. The sample shows 300,000 to 350,000 clones, roughly nine tenths of them seen only once. The chain is built from TRBV27 and TRBJ1-2; 8 nucleotides agree with TRBD1. The sample in question was peripheral blood, obtained in a trial of Ad26.COV2.S vaccine versus placebo. The source is a person aged 18-60 years who received the Ad26.COV2.S COVID-19 vaccine or a placebo. The CDR3 protein is CASRSGTGYGYTF. CDR3 bases: TGTGCCAGCAGATCCGGGACAGGCTATGGCTACACCTTC.